These 11 T cell receptor beta chains came from one sample sequenced in a study of OX40 agonist ivuxolimab in advanced cancers. The data were produced by immunoSEQ multiplex PCR, yet TCRdb's version contains in-frame clones alone and is incomplete. The sample has tens of thousands of clones, roughly nine tenths seen once. Sequencing used CD4+ or CD8+ T cells sorted from blood, obtained in a trial of the OX40 agonist ivuxolimab. The receptors derive from an adult with an advanced solid tumor such as melanoma, head and neck, liver or kidney cancer.

This chain uses TRBV15 with TRBJ2-5; possibly TRBD1 or TRBD2 for D (5 bases each). The CDR3 runs to 14 residues. Trimming left V 1 base short and J 5 bases short, with 11 bases between. Germline V lookup: CDR1 LNHNV, CDR2 YYDKDF (reference sequence). The CDR3 bases are TGTGCCACCAGCAGAGCCGGGGACCGGGAGACCCAGTACTTC. It codes for CATSRAGDRETQYF.

This CDR3 reads CASSWGQPGETQYF. DNA of the CDR3: TGTGCCAGCAGTTGGGGGCAGCCGGGGGAGACCCAGTACTTC. This chain connects TRBV27 to TRBJ2-5; tentative D call: TRBD1 (6 bases). This CDR3 is 14 amino acids long. Germline CDR1 reads MNHEY; CDR2 reads SMNVEV (reference sequence). Trimming took 4 bases from V and 5 from J, leaving 14 bases between them.

This clone was detected only a few times. The CDR3 nucleotides are TGTGCCAGCGGACAGGGTCGGTACGAGCAGTACTTC. Its protein product is CASGQGRYEQYF. The chain combines TRBV28 with TRBJ2-7; 8 bases match TRBD1. From germline, CDR1 is MDHEN and CDR2 SYDVKM. The CDR3 totals 12 residues. Germline trimming cut 8 bases from V and 4 bases from J; bases unmatched to any gene: 4. Looking up the rest from reference TRBV28 and TRBJ2-7 gives the full variable domain: DVKVTQSSRYLVKRTGEKVFLECVQDMDHENMFWYRQDPGLGLRLIYFSYDVKMKEKGDIPEGYSVSREKKERFSLILESASTNQTSMYLCASGQGRYEQYFGPGTRLTVT.

The chain couples TRBV6-5 to TRBJ2-3; D possibly matches TRBD1 or TRBD2 (5 bases each). Trimming left V 2 bases short and J 1 base short, with 10 bases between. CDR1 and CDR2 (germline): MNHEY, SVGAGI. The CDR3 has 15 residues. CDR3 in amino acids: CASSYGGLRTDTQYF. The CDR3, as DNA: TGTGCCAGCAGTTACGGGGGTCTGCGCACAGATACGCAGTATTTT.

The chain couples TRBV5-1 to TRBJ2-1, with D uncertain. Germline V gene data show CDR1 as SGHRS and CDR2 as YFSETQ. The CDR3 is 14 amino acids. Trimming left V 0 bases short and J 7 bases short, with 11 bases between. The CDR3 reads CASSLEPLRNEQFF. In nucleotides, the CDR3 is TGCGCCAGCAGCTTGGAGCCCCTCCGTAATGAGCAGTTCTTC.

CDR3 bases: TGTGCCAGTGGGCATCAGCCCCAGCATTTT. As protein: CASGHQPQHF. The chain couples TRBV28 to TRBJ1-5, with D uncertain. CDR3 size: 10 residues. Germline V gene data show CDR1 as MDHEN and CDR2 as SYDVKM. Trimming removed 9 bases from V and 5 bases from J, with 5 bases in between. The full variable domain, its missing parts supplied by reference TRBV28 and TRBJ1-5, is DVKVTQSSRYLVKRTGEKVFLECVQDMDHENMFWYRQDPGLGLRLIYFSYDVKMKEKGDIPEGYSVSREKKERFSLILESASTNQTSMYLCASGHQPQHFGDGTRLSIL.

This chain links TRBV28 with TRBJ2-7; perhaps TRBD2 as D (7 bases). V was shortened by 1 base and J by 2 bases, with 12 bases between the two germline ends. CDR3 size: 15 residues. Germline V gene data show CDR1 as MDHEN and CDR2 as SYDVKM. The CDR3 sequence: CASSLFGGQPYEQYF. CDR3 DNA: TGTGCCAGCAGTTTATTCGGGGGGCAGCCCTACGAGCAGTACTTC.

The gene calls are TRBV27 and TRBJ2-1, with D hard to call. The germline CDR1 and CDR2 sequences are MNHEY and SMNVEV (reference sequence). The CDR3 runs to 14 residues. V was cut by 6 bases and J by 1 base, with 10 bases left in between. CDR3 coding DNA: TGTGCCAGCAGGGTAGGGATATCCTACAATGAGCAGTTCTTC. Amino acids: CASRVGISYNEQFF.

The rearrangement links TRBV5-4 to TRBJ2-1; the D gene is possibly TRBD2 (6 bases). Trimming took off 6 bases at V and 5 bases at J, with 12 bases between the two ends. CDR3 length: 13 residues. The V gene's germline CDR1 is SGHNT and CDR2 YYREEE (reference sequence). CDR3 sequence (DNA): TGTGCCAGCACCTACGGAGGGAACAATGAGCAGTTCTTC. Amino acid sequence: CASTYGGNNEQFF. Full variable domain (missing parts from reference TRBV5-4 and TRBJ2-1): ETGVTQSPTHLIKTRGQQVTLRCSSQSGHNTVSWYQQALGQGPQFIFQYYREEENGRGNFPPRFSGLQFPNYSSELNVNALELDDSALYLCASTYGGNNEQFFGPGTRLTVL.

The J gene is TRBJ2-2, the V gene TRBV6-6; D is undetermined. The CDR3 is made up of 12 amino acids. Between the trimmed V and J ends, which lost 7 bases and 5 bases, there was a span of 8 bases. Germline V gene data show CDR1 as MNHNY and CDR2 as SVGAGI (reference sequence). In DNA, the CDR3 is TGTGCCAGCACCGCAGCGACCGGGGAGCTGTTTTTT. It is translated as CASTAATGELFF.

CDR3 bases: TGTGCCAGCAGCTCAGGGACCAGCTCCTACAATGAGCAGTTCTTC. Translated: CASSSGTSSYNEQFF. This chain connects TRBV7-2 to TRBJ2-1; perhaps D is TRBD1 or TRBD2 (5 bases each). Trimming removed 4 bases from V and 0 bases from J, with 10 bases in between. Germline CDR1 and CDR2: SGHTA and FQGNSA. This CDR3 region has 15 residues.